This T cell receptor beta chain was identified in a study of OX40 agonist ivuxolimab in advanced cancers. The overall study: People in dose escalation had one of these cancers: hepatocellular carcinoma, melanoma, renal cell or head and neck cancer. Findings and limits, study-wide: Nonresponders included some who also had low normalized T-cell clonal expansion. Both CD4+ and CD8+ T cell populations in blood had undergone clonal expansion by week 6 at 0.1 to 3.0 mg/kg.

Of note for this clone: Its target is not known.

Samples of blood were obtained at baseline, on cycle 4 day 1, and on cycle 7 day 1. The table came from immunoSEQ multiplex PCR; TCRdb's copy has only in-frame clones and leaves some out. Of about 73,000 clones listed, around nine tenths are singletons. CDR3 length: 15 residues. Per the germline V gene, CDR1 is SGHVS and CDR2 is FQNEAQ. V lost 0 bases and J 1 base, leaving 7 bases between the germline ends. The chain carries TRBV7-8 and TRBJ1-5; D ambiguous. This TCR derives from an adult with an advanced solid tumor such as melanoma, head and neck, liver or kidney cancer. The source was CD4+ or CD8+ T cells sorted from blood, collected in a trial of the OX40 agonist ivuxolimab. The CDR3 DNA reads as TGTGCCAGCAGCTTAGCGGGAAGAAGCAATCAGCCCCAGCATTTT. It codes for CASSLAGRSNQPQHF.